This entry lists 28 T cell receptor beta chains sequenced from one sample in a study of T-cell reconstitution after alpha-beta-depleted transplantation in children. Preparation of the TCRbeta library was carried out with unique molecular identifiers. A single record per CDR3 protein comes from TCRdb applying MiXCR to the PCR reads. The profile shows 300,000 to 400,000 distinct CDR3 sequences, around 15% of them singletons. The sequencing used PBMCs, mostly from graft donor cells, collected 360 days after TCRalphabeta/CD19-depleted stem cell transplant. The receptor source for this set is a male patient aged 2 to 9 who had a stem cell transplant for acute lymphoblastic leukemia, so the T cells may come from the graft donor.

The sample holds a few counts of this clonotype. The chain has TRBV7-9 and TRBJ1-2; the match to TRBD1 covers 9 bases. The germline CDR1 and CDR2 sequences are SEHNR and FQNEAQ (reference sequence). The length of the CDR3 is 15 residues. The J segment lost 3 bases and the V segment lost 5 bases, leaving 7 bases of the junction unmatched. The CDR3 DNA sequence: TGTGCCAGCAGCCTAGGGACAGGGAAGGACTATGGCTACACCTTC. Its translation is CASSLGTGKDYGYTF.

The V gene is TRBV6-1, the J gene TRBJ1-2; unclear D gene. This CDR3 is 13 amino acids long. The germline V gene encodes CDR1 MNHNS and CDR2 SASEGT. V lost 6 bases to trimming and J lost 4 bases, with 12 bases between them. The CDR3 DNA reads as TGTGCCAGCAGCCCGCAGATTGGCTATGGCTACACCTTC. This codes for CASSPQIGYGYTF.

CDR3 protein: CASSFGDGYNEQFF. The DNA for the CDR3 is TGTGCCAGCAGTTTTGGGGATGGATACAATGAGCAGTTCTTC. The rearrangement uses TRBV12-3 or TRBV12-4 and TRBJ2-1; D remains unclear. Trimming took 3 bases from V and 4 from J, leaving 10 bases between them. This CDR3 has 14 amino acids.

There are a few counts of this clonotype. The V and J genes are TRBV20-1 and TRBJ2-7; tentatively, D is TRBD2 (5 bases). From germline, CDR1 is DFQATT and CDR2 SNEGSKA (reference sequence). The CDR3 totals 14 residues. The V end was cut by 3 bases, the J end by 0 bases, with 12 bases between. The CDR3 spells CSARGRLSSYEQYF. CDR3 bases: TGCAGTGCTAGGGGGAGACTGAGCTCCTACGAGCAGTACTTC.

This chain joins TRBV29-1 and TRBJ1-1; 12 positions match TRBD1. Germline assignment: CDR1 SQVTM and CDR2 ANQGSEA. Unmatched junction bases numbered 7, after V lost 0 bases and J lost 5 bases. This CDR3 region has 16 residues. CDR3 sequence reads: CSVEDRGGQGATEAFF. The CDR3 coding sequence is TGCAGCGTTGAAGACCGGGGGGGACAGGGGGCGACTGAAGCTTTCTTT.

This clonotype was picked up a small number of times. The CDR3 here is CSARDFRHSSGNTIYF. Written as DNA, the CDR3 is TGCAGTGCTAGAGATTTCAGGCATAGCTCTGGAAACACCATATATTTT. The chain has TRBV20-1 and TRBJ1-3, with D unclear. From germline, CDR1 is DFQATT and CDR2 SNEGSKA (reference sequence). V was shortened by 0 bases and J by 0 bases, with 12 bases between the two germline ends. This CDR3 spans 16 amino acids.

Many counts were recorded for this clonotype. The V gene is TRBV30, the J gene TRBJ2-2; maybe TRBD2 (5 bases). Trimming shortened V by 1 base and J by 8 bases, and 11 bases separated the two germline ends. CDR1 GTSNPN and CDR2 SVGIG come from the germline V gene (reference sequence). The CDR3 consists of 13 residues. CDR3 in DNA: TGTGCCTGGAGTGCCGTTAGAGGGGGGGAGCTGTTTTTT. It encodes CAWSAVRGGELFF.

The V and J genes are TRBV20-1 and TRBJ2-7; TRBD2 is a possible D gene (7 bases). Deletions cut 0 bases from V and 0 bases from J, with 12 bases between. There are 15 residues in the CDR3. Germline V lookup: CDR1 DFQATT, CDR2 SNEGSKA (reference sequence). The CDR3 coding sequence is TGCAGTGCTAGAGACGGGGGGCCGTACTCCTACGAGCAGTACTTC. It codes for CSARDGGPYSYEQYF.

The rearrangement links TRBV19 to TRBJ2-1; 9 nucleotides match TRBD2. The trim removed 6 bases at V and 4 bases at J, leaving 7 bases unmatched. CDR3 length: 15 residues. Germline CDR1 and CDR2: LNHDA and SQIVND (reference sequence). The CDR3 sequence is CASSTRTSGYNEQFF. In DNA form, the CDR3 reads TGTGCCAGTAGCACTCGAACTAGCGGGTACAATGAGCAGTTCTTC.

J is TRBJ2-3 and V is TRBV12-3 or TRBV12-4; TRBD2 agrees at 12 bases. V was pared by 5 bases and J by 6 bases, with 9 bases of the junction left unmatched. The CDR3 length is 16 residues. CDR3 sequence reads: CASSRIGLAGLDTQYF. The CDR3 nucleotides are TGTGCCAGCAGTCGAATAGGACTAGCGGGGCTGGATACGCAGTATTTT.

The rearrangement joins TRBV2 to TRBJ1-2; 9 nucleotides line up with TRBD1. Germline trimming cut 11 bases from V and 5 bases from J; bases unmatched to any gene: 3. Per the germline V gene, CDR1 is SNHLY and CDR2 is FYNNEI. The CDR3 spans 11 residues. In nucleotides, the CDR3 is TGTGCCGCCGGGACAGGGTATGGCTACACCTTC. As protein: CAAGTGYGYTF.

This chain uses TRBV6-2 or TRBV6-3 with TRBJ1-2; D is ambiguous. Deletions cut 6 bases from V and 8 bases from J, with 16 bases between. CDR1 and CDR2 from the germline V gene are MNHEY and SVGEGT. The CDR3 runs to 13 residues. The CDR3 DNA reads TGTGCCAGCAGCCCGAATTTGCAAGACGGCTACACCTTC. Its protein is CASSPNLQDGYTF.

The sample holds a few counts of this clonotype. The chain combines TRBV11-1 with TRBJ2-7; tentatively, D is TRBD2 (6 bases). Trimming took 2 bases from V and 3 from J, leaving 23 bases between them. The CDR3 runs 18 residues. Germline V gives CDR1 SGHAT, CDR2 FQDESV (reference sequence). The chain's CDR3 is CASSLTQGAGRRDYEQYF. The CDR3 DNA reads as TGTGCCAGCAGCTTAACTCAAGGGGCTGGACGGAGGGACTACGAGCAGTACTTC.

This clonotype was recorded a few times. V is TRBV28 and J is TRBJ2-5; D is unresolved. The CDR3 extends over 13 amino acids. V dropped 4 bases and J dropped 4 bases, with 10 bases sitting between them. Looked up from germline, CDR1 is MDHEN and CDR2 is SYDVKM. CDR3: CASSSGWGETQYF. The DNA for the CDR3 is TGTGCCAGCAGTTCTGGGTGGGGAGAGACCCAGTACTTC.

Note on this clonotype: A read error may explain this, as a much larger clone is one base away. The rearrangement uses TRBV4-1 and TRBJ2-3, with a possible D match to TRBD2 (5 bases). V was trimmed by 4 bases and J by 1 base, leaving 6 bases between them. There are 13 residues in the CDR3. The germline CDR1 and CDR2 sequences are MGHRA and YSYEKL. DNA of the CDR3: TGCGCCAGCAGCCGAGCGGGCACAGATACGCAGTATTTT. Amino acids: CASSRAGTDTQYF.

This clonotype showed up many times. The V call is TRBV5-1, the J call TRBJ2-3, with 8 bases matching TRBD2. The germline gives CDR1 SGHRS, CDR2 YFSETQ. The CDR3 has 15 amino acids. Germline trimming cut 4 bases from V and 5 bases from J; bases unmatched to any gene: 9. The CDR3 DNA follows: TGCGCCAGCAGCCAGGACCTGACTAGCGAAGATACGCAGTATTTT. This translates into CASSQDLTSEDTQYF. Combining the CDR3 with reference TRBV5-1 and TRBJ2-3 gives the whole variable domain KAGVTQTPRYLIKTRGQQVTLSCSPISGHRSVSWYQQTPGQGLQFLFEYFSETQRNKGNFPGRFSGRQFSNSRSEMNVSTLELGDSALYLCASSQDLTSEDTQYFGPGTRLTVL.

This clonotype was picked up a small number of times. The CDR3 is CASSAGGAVNQPQHF. In DNA form, the CDR3 reads TGTGCCAGCAGCGCAGGGGGCGCAGTTAATCAGCCCCAGCATTTT. The chain uses TRBV9 and TRBJ1-5; 8 bases map to TRBD1. V lost 3 bases and J lost 4; bases outside the gene matches: 6. Germline V CDR1 and CDR2: SGDLS, YYNGEE. The CDR3 consists of 15 residues.

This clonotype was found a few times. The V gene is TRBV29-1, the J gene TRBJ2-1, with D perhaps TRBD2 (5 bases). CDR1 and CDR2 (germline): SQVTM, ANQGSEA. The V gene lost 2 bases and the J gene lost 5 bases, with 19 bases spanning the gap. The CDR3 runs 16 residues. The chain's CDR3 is CSVETEDTRPHNEQFF. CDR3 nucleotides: TGCAGCGTTGAAACGGAGGATACCCGCCCGCACAATGAGCAGTTCTTC.

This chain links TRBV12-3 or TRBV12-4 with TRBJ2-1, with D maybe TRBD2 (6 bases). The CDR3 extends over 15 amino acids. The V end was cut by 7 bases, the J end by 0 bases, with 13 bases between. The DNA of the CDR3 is TGTGCCAGCACGGAGGAGGGCCTCTCCTACAATGAGCAGTTCTTC. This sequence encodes CASTEEGLSYNEQFF.

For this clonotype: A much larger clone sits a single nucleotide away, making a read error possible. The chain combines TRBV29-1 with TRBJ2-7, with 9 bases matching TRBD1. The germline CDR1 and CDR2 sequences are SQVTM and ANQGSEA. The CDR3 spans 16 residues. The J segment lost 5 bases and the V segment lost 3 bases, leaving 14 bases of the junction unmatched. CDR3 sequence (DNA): TGCAGCGTTGAGGCCCGTTCCGGGACAGGGAAGGACGAGCAGTACTTC. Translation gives CSVEARSGTGKDEQYF.

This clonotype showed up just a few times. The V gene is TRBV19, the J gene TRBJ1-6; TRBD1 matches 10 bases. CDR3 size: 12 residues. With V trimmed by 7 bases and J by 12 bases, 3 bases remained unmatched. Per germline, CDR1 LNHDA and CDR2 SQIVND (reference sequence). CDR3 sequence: CASKTGGGPLHF. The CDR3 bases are TGTGCCAGTAAGACAGGGGGCGGACCCCTCCACTTT.

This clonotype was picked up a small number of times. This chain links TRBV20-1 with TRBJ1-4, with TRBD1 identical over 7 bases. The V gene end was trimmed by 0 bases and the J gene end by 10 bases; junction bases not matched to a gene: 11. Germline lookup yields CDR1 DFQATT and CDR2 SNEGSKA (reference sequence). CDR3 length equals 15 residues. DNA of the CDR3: TGCAGTGCTAGAGATGAGGTGGACCCAGGGGGAAAACTGTTTTTT. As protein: CSARDEVDPGGKLFF.

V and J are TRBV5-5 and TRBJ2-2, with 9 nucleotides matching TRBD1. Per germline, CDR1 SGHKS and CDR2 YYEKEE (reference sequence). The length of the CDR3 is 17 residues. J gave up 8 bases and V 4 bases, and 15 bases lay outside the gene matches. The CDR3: CASSPVPGQGPLGELFF. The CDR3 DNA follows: TGTGCCAGCAGCCCGGTGCCCGGACAGGGGCCTTTGGGGGAGCTGTTTTTT.

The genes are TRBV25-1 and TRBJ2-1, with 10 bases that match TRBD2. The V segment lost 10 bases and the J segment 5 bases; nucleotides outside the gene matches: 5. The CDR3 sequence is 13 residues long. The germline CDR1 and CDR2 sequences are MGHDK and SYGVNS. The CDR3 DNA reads TGTGCCATTAGCGGGAGGCCAGACAATGAGCAGTTCTTC. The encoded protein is CAISGRPDNEQFF.

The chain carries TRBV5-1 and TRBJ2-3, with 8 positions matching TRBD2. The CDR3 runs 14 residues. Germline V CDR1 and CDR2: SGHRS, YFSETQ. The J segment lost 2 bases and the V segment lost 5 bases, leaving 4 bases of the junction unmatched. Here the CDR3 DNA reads TGCGCCAGCAGTCAGACTAGCGCCACAGATACGCAGTATTTT. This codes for CASSQTSATDTQYF.

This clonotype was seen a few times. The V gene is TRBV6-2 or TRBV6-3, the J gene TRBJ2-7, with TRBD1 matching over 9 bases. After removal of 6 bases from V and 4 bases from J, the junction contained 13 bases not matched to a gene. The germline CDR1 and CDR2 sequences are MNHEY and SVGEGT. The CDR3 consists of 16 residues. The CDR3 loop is CASSRGTGGAGYEQYF. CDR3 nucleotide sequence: TGTGCCAGCAGCAGGGGTACAGGGGGCGCAGGGTACGAGCAGTACTTC.

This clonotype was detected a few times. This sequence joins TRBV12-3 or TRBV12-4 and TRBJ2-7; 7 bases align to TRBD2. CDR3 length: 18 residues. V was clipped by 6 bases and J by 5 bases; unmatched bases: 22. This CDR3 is CASSSNLLKRGKINEQYF. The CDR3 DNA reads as TGTGCCAGCAGCTCCAACCTCCTTAAGCGGGGTAAAATCAACGAGCAGTACTTC.

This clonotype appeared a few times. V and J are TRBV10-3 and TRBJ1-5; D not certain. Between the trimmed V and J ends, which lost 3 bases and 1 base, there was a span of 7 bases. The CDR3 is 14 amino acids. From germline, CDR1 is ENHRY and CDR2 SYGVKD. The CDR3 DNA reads TGTGCCATCAGTGAAGATGCAAGCAATCAGCCCCAGCATTTT. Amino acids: CAISEDASNQPQHF.